This TCR beta chain was documented in a study of cytomegalovirus exposure and HLA in healthy donors. Study results and limitations: Rarity marked most TCR sequences, yet some public TCRs occurred in many donors.

In the PCR, 60 Vbeta and 13 Jbeta primers were used. TCRdb's table, derived via immunoSEQ multiplex PCR, lists solely in-frame clones and lacks some. The table includes over 90,000 clones, around 70% detected once. The V segment lost 0 bases and the J segment 0 bases; nucleotides outside the gene matches: 2. CDR1 and CDR2 from the germline V gene are SGHDT and YYEEEE. This CDR3 spans 15 amino acids. Regarding donors, all were healthy bone marrow donors. In the case of this clone: Its antigen is currently unknown.

The chain has TRBV5-6 and TRBJ2-5; TRBD1 aligns across 7 bases. The clonotype was recovered from a woman aged 45-65 years in good health and CMV-seropositive. The sequencing sample was made of PBMCs. The CDR3 DNA is TGTGCCAGCAGCTTGGAGACAGGGAACCAAGAGACCCAGTACTTC. Encoded protein: CASSLETGNQETQYF.